The 11 T cell receptor beta chains below were found in one sample sequenced in a study of patients and donors after allogeneic stem cell transplantation. TCRdb independently ran MiXCR on the RT-PCR reads; one entry per CDR3 protein. This table holds some 150,000 distinct CDR3 sequences, 30% to 45% found once. The sequenced sample was blood, either unsorted or a sorted T cell fraction (not recorded which). The origin of the receptors is a human donor who was either an allogeneic HSCT recipient or a stem cell or donor lymphocyte infusion donor (not recorded which). It is not recorded whose cells these are; they may come from a transplant donor.

The chain's CDR3 is CASSYSMRTGTDTQYF. CDR3 DNA sequence: TGTGCCAGCAGTTACTCGATGCGGACCGGCACAGATACGCAGTATTTT. V and J are TRBV6-5 and TRBJ2-3; no clear D gene. The CDR3 totals 16 residues. The germline V and J ends were trimmed by 0 bases and 1 base, with 11 bases remaining between them. Germline lookup yields CDR1 MNHEY and CDR2 SVGAGI.

In its sample, this clonotype was seen once. The chain combines TRBV27 with TRBJ1-5; the D gene is possibly TRBD1 (5 bases). The germline V gene has CDR1 MNHEY and CDR2 SMNVEV (reference sequence). The CDR3 loop spans 14 amino acids. V was trimmed by 8 bases and J by 1 base, leaving 12 bases between them. In DNA, the CDR3 is TGTGCCAGCGCCCCGTGGGACAGCAATCAGCCCCAGCATTTT. Encoded protein: CASAPWDSNQPQHF.

The chain employs TRBV12-3 or TRBV12-4 and TRBJ2-4, with D possibly being TRBD2 (6 bases). The CDR3 extends over 13 amino acids. Trimming shortened V by 8 bases and J by 3 bases, and 11 bases separated the two germline ends. The CDR3 DNA reads TGTGCCAGCGGATGGGGGGACAAAAACATTCAGTACTTC. Translated, it gives CASGWGDKNIQYF.

The chain has TRBV15 and TRBJ1-2, with D unresolved. Trimming pared 0 bases from V and 4 bases from J, leaving 6 bases between. In germline, CDR1 is LNHNV, CDR2 YYDKDF (reference sequence). The CDR3 contains 13 residues. The CDR3 reads CATSREGTYGYTF. In DNA, the CDR3 is TGTGCCACCAGCAGAGAGGGAACCTATGGCTACACCTTC. Complete variable domain (other parts from reference TRBV15 and TRBJ1-2): DAMVIQNPRYQVTQFGKPVTLSCSQTLNHNVMYWYQQKSSQAPKLLFHYYDKDFNNEADTPDNFQSRRPNTSFCFLDIRSPGLGDTAMYLCATSREGTYGYTFGSGTRLTVV.

The chain has TRBV6-5 and TRBJ1-2, with 8 bases identical to TRBD1. The CDR3 is made up of 15 amino acids. The V gene end was trimmed by 5 bases and the J gene end by 4 bases; junction bases not matched to a gene: 9. Germline CDR1 MNHEY, CDR2 SVGAGI. CDR3 nucleotide sequence: TGTGCCAGCAGTAGCAGGGGGCTCGTCGGCTATGGCTACACCTTC. Residues: CASSSRGLVGYGYTF.

This clonotype was seen only once. J is TRBJ2-3 and V is TRBV30; TRBD2 is a possible D gene (6 bases). Germline V lookup: CDR1 GTSNPN, CDR2 SVGIG (reference sequence). The V gene lost 6 bases and the J gene lost 3 bases, with 13 bases spanning the gap. The CDR3 is made up of 13 amino acids. This CDR3 is CACPDYWTDTQYF. In nucleotides, the CDR3 is TGTGCCTGCCCGGACTATTGGACAGATACGCAGTATTTT.

The chain uses TRBV6-5 and TRBJ1-3; tentative D call: TRBD1 (5 bases). This CDR3 has 16 residues. V was clipped by 0 bases and J by 0 bases, with 9 bases between them. CDR1 is MNHEY, CDR2 SVGAGI, per germline. The CDR3 region has the DNA TGTGCCAGCAGTTACTCGAGGGGTGACTCTGGAAACACCATATATTTT. It codes for CASSYSRGDSGNTIYF.

The rearrangement uses TRBV6-5 and TRBJ1-6, with TRBD1 as a possible D gene (6 bases). V lost 2 bases and J lost 10, with 12 bases in between. Germline CDR1 and CDR2: MNHEY and SVGAGI. This CDR3 has 14 residues. As DNA, the CDR3 is TGTGCCAGCAGTTACCTACAGGGTCGCTCACCCCTCCACTTT. It encodes CASSYLQGRSPLHF.

V gene TRBV7-9 combines with J gene TRBJ1-1, with a possible D match to TRBD1 (6 bases). The V and J ends lost 4 bases and 1 base respectively, with 10 bases between them. There are 14 residues in the CDR3. Looked up from germline, CDR1 is SEHNR and CDR2 is FQNEAQ (reference sequence). The CDR3 loop reads CASSSGQPNTEAFF. The CDR3 DNA is TGTGCCAGCAGCTCCGGACAGCCGAACACTGAAGCTTTCTTT.

This clonotype was counted between two and nine times. The chain employs TRBV28 and TRBJ2-7; TRBD2 matches 12 bases. Germline-derived CDR1 and CDR2 are MDHEN and SYDVKM. The CDR3 extends over 14 amino acids. V trimming: 6 bases; J trimming: 2 bases; junction bases outside the gene matches: 2. The CDR3 protein is CASRLAGGTYEQYF. DNA of the CDR3: TGTGCCAGCAGACTAGCGGGGGGCACCTACGAGCAGTACTTC.

The chain is built from TRBV20-1 and TRBJ1-2, with 7 positions matching TRBD1. V lost 3 bases and J lost 4; bases outside the gene matches: 5. Germline CDR1 and CDR2: DFQATT and SNEGSKA (reference sequence). CDR3 length equals 13 residues. The CDR3 loop is CSASDRALYGYTF. In DNA form, the CDR3 reads TGCAGTGCTAGTGACAGGGCCCTCTATGGCTACACCTTC.